The sequence of this TCR beta chain was determined in a study of spatial heterogeneity in lung cancer. All TCR cDNA molecules were individually tagged with a unique molecular identifier. TCRdb called the 5' RACE reads again in MiXCR, with one record for every CDR3 protein. The profile shows about 82,000 distinct CDR3 sequences, roughly 13% of them singletons. Stated time point: sample taken at primary tumor resection. Unsorted whole RNA samples from tumor, nontumor lung or frozen PBMC were sequenced. Samples were obtained from 65 to 80 donors, all untreated early-stage non-small cell lung cancer patients. This clonotype occurred many times. Per germline, CDR1 SGHAT and CDR2 FQDESV (reference sequence). V was shortened by 4 bases and J by 4 bases, with 7 bases between the two germline ends. The CDR3 is made up of 12 amino acids.

Here the sequenced sample was PBMCs, taken at surgery. The TCR sequence derives from a male donor with early-stage non-small cell lung cancer. The chain employs TRBV11-1 and TRBJ2-5; D is uncertain. DNA of the CDR3: TGTGCCAGCAGCTGGGATCGAGAGACCCAGTACTTC. Translating gives CASSWDRETQYF.